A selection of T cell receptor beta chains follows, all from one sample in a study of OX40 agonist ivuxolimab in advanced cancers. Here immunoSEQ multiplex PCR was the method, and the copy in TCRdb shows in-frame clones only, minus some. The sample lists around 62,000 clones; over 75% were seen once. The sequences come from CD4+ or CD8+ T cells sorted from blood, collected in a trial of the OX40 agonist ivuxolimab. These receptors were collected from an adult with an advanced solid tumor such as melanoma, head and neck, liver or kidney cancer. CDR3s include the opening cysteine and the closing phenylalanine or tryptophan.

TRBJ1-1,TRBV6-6,CASSPGSRSKAFF
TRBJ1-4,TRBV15,CATSRDRGWPPLFF
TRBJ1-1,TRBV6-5,CASRSSTGGNTEAFF
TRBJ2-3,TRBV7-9,CASSSSRGGLQTSTDTQYF
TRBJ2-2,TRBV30,CACRLAAGELFF
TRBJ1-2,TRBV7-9,CASSLGGSNYGYTF
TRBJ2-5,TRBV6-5,CASYRDETQYF
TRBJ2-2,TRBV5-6,CASSFSLDRSNTGELFF
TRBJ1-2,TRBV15,CATSRDARAGSGYTF
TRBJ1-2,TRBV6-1,CASSEERGAYGYTF
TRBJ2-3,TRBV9,CASSPQGLEADTQYF
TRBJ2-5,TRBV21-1,CASSKALSQETQYF
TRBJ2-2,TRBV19,CASDFGTLGTGELFF
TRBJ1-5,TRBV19,CASSQLGGGQPQHF
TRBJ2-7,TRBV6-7,CASRNTSGTYEQYF
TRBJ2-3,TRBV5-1,CASSLHGQGASDTQYF
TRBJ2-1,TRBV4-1,CASSHPTRRVDEQFF
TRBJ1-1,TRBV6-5,CASSGLSMNTEAFF
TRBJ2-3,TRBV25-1,CASSDPQGADTQYF
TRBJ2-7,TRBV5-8,CASSMTRYEQYF
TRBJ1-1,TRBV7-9,CASSEGGRGAFF
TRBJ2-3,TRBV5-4,CASSFRDRALTKGDTQYF
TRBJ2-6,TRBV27,CASTSGQSSGANVLTF
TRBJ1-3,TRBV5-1,CASSLGDIGNTIYF
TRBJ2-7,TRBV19,CASSRGTGGAYEQYF
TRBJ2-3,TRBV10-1,CASSDPGQGLDTQYF
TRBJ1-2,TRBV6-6,CASSYSGQSNYGYTF
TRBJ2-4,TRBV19,CASTPPGPRGIQYF
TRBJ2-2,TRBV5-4,CASSIVTGELFF
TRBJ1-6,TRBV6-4,CASKAGTDNSPLHF
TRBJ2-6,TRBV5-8,CASLPGQDFSGANVLTF
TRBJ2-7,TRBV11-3,CASSPRDRAYEQYF
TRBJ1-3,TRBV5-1,CASSLDSSGNTIYF
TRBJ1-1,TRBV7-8,CASSLGTGNTEAFF
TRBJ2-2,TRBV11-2,CASSLEGFNGELFF
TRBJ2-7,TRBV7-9,CASSPVGPSYEQYF
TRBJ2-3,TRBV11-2,CASTADRGRTDTQYF
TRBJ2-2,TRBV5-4,CASSAGGPGTGELFF
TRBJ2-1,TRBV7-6,CASSPRTGARSYNEQFF
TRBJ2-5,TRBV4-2,CASSTGQGRTETQYF
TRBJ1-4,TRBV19,CASSNWATGLFF
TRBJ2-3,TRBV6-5,CASRHRTDTQYF
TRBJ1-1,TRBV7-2,CASSLTPQGPGTEAFF
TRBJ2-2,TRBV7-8,CASSLLGGNTGELFF
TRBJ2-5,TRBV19,CASSIGGLAALLQETQYF
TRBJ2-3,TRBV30,CAWSPRIDTQYF
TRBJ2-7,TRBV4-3,CASSGAGGNEQYF
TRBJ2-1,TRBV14,CASSQEHEARTFYNEQFF
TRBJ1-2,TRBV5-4,CASSLVDSGYTF
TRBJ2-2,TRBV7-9,CASSSGQGARGGELFF
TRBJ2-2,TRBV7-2,CASSLGMNTGELFF